This TCR beta chain was obtained from a study of radiotherapy plus CTLA-4 blockade in lung cancer. Trimming took 3 bases from V and 5 from J, leaving 19 bases between them. This CDR3 is 16 amino acids long. From germline, CDR1 is LNHDA and CDR2 SQIVND (reference sequence). The method was immunoSEQ multiplex PCR; TCRdb's version includes in-frame clones alone and lacks a portion of them. The repertoire holds around 77,000 clones, less than 85% seen once, with more than 8% in the top ten. Notes on the study in general: Early clonal dynamics of blood T cells, together with interferon-beta, were reported as the best response predictor. There was expansion of tumor-derived TCR clones in blood after radiotherapy plus ipilimumab.

With regard to this clone: The antigen is not known.

Patients had chemo-refractory metastatic non-small-cell lung cancer and received focal radiation plus CTLA-4 blockade that used ipilimumab. The V and J genes are TRBV19 and TRBJ1-1; D might be TRBD1 (5 bases). Sequenced here: peripheral blood, sampled from a patient treated with radiotherapy plus ipilimumab. This clonotype was sampled from a human donor with non-small cell lung cancer whose response to radiotherapy plus ipilimumab could not be evaluated. This CDR3 reads CASSMGSTGGWTEAFF. In DNA, the CDR3 is TGTGCCAGTAGTATGGGTTCCACAGGCGGTTGGACTGAAGCTTTCTTT.